This T cell receptor (beta chain) emerged from a study of cytomegalovirus exposure and HLA in healthy donors. Study context: Membership in the Caucasian-associated ancestry cluster was found for 81% of 300 to 500 genotyped donors.

The CDR3 is made up of 16 amino acids. Germline lookup yields CDR1 MNHNY and CDR2 SVGAGI (reference sequence). V was shortened by 0 bases and J by 0 bases, with 11 bases between the two germline ends. The PCR ran on 60 Vbeta and 13 Jbeta primers. Repertoires were generated with immunoSEQ multiplex PCR, while TCRdb's copy carries only in-frame clones and drops some. The table shows tens of thousands of clones, with over 75% occurring only once. This clone was detected a few times. The sequenced sample was PBMCs. The chain carries TRBV6-6 and TRBJ1-2, with D unresolved. The TCR sequence derives from a male donor in good health and CMV-seronegative. The CDR3 protein is CASSYSPWGANYGYTF. In DNA form, the CDR3 reads TGTGCCAGCAGTTACTCCCCGTGGGGAGCTAACTATGGCTACACCTTC.